Listed here are 18 T cell receptor beta chains from one sample, sequenced in a study of blood T cells in healthy people across ages. Through a sample-barcoded 5' primer and a J-beta primer mix, a second PCR was run for roughly 7 to 11 cycles. TCRdb ran MiXCR on the 5' RACE reads and lists one entry per CDR3 protein. The data contain hundreds of thousands of distinct CDR3 sequences, around two thirds of them singletons. Source material: blood. The origin of the receptors is a man in his thirties or forties in good health.

CDR3 sequence reads: CASSGSGDRAYEQYF. The CDR3 nucleotides are TGTGCCAGCAGTGGATCCGGGGACAGAGCCTACGAGCAGTACTTC. V is TRBV27 and J is TRBJ2-7; 7 bases match TRBD1. The CDR3 is 15 amino acids. With 5 bases clipped from V and 2 bases from J, the junction kept 9 bases outside the gene matches. Germline assignment: CDR1 MNHEY and CDR2 SMNVEV (reference sequence).

This clonotype was detected only a few times. The chain carries TRBV4-2 and TRBJ2-1, with D tentatively TRBD2 (5 bases). CDR1 is LGHNA and CDR2 is YNFKEQ in the germline V gene. V lost 0 bases and J lost 2, with 14 bases in between. This CDR3 has 17 amino acids. CDR3 sequence (DNA): TGTGCCAGCAGCCAAGAAGGGAATAGCGTGGCCTACAATGAGCAGTTCTTC. Its protein product is CASSQEGNSVAYNEQFF.

There are a few counts of this clonotype. The chain recombines TRBV7-2 with TRBJ2-4, with TRBD2 as a possible D gene (6 bases). Deletions cut 1 base from V and 13 bases from J, with 14 bases between. Per germline, CDR1 SGHTA and CDR2 FQGNSA. The CDR3 contains 13 residues. DNA of the CDR3: TGTGCCAGCAGCTTAGGCACCCAAGGAGGGCAGTACTTC. Translating it yields CASSLGTQGGQYF.

The chain couples TRBV9 to TRBJ2-1; 7 positions agree with TRBD2. The CDR3 is 16 residues long. The germline V gene encodes CDR1 SGDLS and CDR2 YYNGEE. V was pared by 0 bases and J by 6 bases, with 9 bases of the junction left unmatched. The CDR3 coding sequence is TGTGCCAGCAGCGTAGGTGGGGACTACCAATCCAATGAGCAGTTCTTC. Translating it yields CASSVGGDYQSNEQFF.

With respect to this clonotype: The junction and the germline gene differ at one end; a read error may be behind it. This chain uses TRBV12-3 or TRBV12-4 with TRBJ2-1; D is undetermined. The CDR3 contains 13 residues. CDR3 sequence (DNA): TGTGCCAGCAGTTTATCGTCCTACAATGGGCAGTTCTTC. As protein: CASSLSSYNGQFF.

The chain carries TRBV6-6 and TRBJ2-4; D ambiguous. CDR1 MNHNY and CDR2 SVGAGI come from the germline V gene (reference sequence). The V end lost 6 bases, the J end lost 0 bases, and 12 bases lay between the germline ends. The CDR3 loop spans 15 amino acids. CDR3 DNA: TGTGCCAGCAGCCCCTTGCGTCTAGCCAAAAACATTCAGTACTTC. It yields the protein CASSPLRLAKNIQYF.

This clonotype was recorded once. V is TRBV2 and J is TRBJ1-4; no clear D. The germline V gene encodes CDR1 SNHLY and CDR2 FYNNEI. The CDR3 loop spans 14 amino acids. V dropped 2 bases and J dropped 7 bases, with 11 bases sitting between them. CDR3: CASSERNLPEKLFF. In DNA, the CDR3 is TGTGCCAGCAGTGAAAGGAACCTGCCTGAAAAACTGTTTTTT.

The chain carries TRBV9 and TRBJ2-7, with a tentative D call TRBD2 (7 bases). From germline, CDR1 is SGDLS and CDR2 YYNGEE. CDR3 size: 15 residues. Trimming took off 3 bases at V and 7 bases at J, with 20 bases between the two ends. CDR3 bases: TGTGCCAGCAGCGGGGGGGGCATCTCCTACAATGAGCAGTACTTC. As protein: CASSGGGISYNEQYF.

This chain links TRBV5-1 with TRBJ1-1; the match to TRBD1 covers 7 bases. Per germline, CDR1 SGHRS and CDR2 YFSETQ. The V gene end was trimmed by 2 bases and the J gene end by 11 bases; junction bases not matched to a gene: 9. CDR3 length: 13 residues. DNA for the CDR3: TGCGCCAGCAGCTTCTTCGACAGGGAGGGTGCTTTCTTT. Translation gives CASSFFDREGAFF.

The V gene is TRBV28, the J gene TRBJ2-1, with D unresolved. Germline V gene data show CDR1 as MDHEN and CDR2 as SYDVKM. V was cut by 5 bases and J by 0 bases, with 11 bases left in between. The CDR3 runs to 15 residues. The CDR3 region has the DNA TGTGCCAGCAGTCCAGACGTAAGCTCCTACAATGAGCAGTTCTTC. Residues: CASSPDVSSYNEQFF. The entire variable domain, with the rest obtained from reference TRBV28 and TRBJ2-1, is as follows: DVKVTQSSRYLVKRTGEKVFLECVQDMDHENMFWYRQDPGLGLRLIYFSYDVKMKEKGDIPEGYSVSREKKERFSLILESASTNQTSMYLCASSPDVSSYNEQFFGPGTRLTVL.

J is TRBJ1-5 and V is TRBV7-8; D possibly corresponds to TRBD1 (5 bases). The V gene lost 4 bases and the J gene lost 5 bases, with 15 bases spanning the gap. This CDR3 is built from 15 residues. The germline V gene encodes CDR1 SGHVS and CDR2 FQNEAQ. The CDR3 region has the DNA TGTGCCAGCAGCTCTCTAGAGGAGGGGTATCAGCCCCAGCATTTT. Translated: CASSSLEEGYQPQHF.

Only a few counts were recorded for this clonotype. J is TRBJ2-5 and V is TRBV6-2 or TRBV6-3; TRBD2 aligns across 13 bases. Trimming took 5 bases from V and 5 from J; bases not matched to a gene: 8. CDR1 and CDR2 (germline): MNHEY, SVGEGT. The CDR3 covers 16 residues. CDR3 amino acids: CASSPRTSGGLETQYF. The CDR3, as DNA: TGTGCCAGCAGTCCACGGACTAGCGGGGGTCTGGAGACCCAGTACTTC.

The genes are TRBV13 and TRBJ2-5, with TRBD1 matching 9 bases. The J call may not be correct, given that the DNA end is closer to TRBJ2-7. The CDR3 covers 14 residues. The germline V gene encodes CDR1 PRHDT and CDR2 FYEKMQ (reference sequence). The CDR3 protein is CASRKTGGVYEQYF. Here the CDR3 DNA reads TGTGCCAGCAGGAAAACAGGGGGCGTTTACGAGCAGTACTTC.

The rearrangement uses TRBV4-3 and TRBJ2-3; TRBD2 aligns across 13 bases. V gave up 3 bases and J gave up 1 base; unmatched junction bases: 7. In germline, CDR1 is LGHNA, CDR2 YSLEER. The CDR3 totals 18 residues. CDR3 in DNA: TGCGCCAGCAGCCATGACCGACTAGCGGGGGGCCGCACAGATACGCAGTATTTT. This codes for CASSHDRLAGGRTDTQYF.

A word on this clonotype: This sequence may be a read error, since a much larger clone differs from it by one base. This chain uses TRBV6-5 with TRBJ1-2; D is unclear. The germline V gene encodes CDR1 MNHEY and CDR2 SVGAGI. The CDR3 contains 14 residues. The CDR3 is CASRARRDSYDYTF. The DNA of the CDR3 is TGTGCCAGCAGGGCCAGGAGGGATTCCTATGACTACACCTTC.

As DNA, the CDR3 is TGTGCCAGCAGTTACTCCCGGACAGGGGCGGGCCCTTCGTCTGGCTACACCTTC. Protein: CASSYSRTGAGPSSGYTF. The chain employs TRBV6-2 or TRBV6-3 and TRBJ1-2; TRBD1 matches at 9 bases. The V segment lost 0 bases and the J segment 7 bases; nucleotides outside the gene matches: 15. The CDR3 covers 18 residues. From germline, CDR1 is MNHEY and CDR2 SVGEGT.

This chain uses TRBV9 with TRBJ2-7; TRBD2 matches 9 bases. This CDR3 comprises 14 residues. Trimming cost V 0 bases and J 3 bases; bases outside gene matches: 1. The germline V gene has CDR1 SGDLS and CDR2 YYNGEE. For the CDR3, the DNA is TGTGCCAGCAGCGTAGTAGCGGGGGACTACGAGCAGTACTTC. This gives the protein CASSVVAGDYEQYF. Together with reference TRBV9 and TRBJ2-7, the CDR3 gives the full variable domain: DSGVTQTPKHLITATGQRVTLRCSPRSGDLSVYWYQQSLDQGLQFLIQYYNGEERAKGNILERFSAQQFPDLHSELNLSSLELGDSALYFCASSVVAGDYEQYFGPGTRLTVT.

V gene TRBV28 combines with J gene TRBJ2-1; 8 positions match TRBD1. V lost 5 bases and J lost 8; bases outside the gene matches: 17. CDR3 length equals 17 residues. CDR1 and CDR2 from the germline V gene are MDHEN and SYDVKM. In nucleotides, the CDR3 is TGTGCCAGCAGTCCCCCGACAGGGGTTGGAATCGAGGATGAGCAGTTCTTC. Translation gives CASSPPTGVGIEDEQFF.